Below, one TCR beta chain is given with its context. The data were obtained in a study of cytomegalovirus exposure and HLA in healthy donors. Libraries were prepared by immunoSEQ multiplex PCR; TCRdb keeps only in-frame clonotypes and omits some of them. The table records around 230,000 clones, 70% to 90% of them present only once. V gave up 5 bases and J gave up 3 bases; unmatched junction bases: 7. Germline CDR1 is SQVTM and CDR2 is ANQGSEA. This CDR3 is 14 amino acids long. The TCR originated in a woman in her twenties or thirties in good health and CMV-seropositive. Sequencing was done on a sample of PBMCs. The chain joins TRBV29-1 to TRBJ2-7; 10 positions match TRBD1. CDR3 bases: TGCAGCGTTACCATCGGGACAGGGGTCTACGAGCAGTACTTC. It encodes CSVTIGTGVYEQYF.